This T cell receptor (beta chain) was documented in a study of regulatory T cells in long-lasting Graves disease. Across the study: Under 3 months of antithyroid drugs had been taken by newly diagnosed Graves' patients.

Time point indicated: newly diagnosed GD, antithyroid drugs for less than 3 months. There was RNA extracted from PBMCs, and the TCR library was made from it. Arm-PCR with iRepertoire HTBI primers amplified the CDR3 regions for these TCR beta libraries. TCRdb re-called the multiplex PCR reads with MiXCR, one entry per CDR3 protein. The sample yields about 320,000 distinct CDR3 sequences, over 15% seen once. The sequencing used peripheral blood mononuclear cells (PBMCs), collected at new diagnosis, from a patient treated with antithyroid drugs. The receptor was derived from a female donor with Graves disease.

CDR3 in amino acids: CASSYQGMRAEAFF. The CDR3 DNA follows: TGTGCCAGCAGCTACCAGGGGATGCGAGCTGAAGCTTTCTTT. The chain uses TRBV11-3 and TRBJ1-1; D possibly corresponds to TRBD1 (6 bases). CDR3 length: 14 amino acids. The germline V and J ends were trimmed by 4 bases and 6 bases, with 15 bases remaining between them. From germline, CDR1 is SGHNT and CDR2 YENEEA.